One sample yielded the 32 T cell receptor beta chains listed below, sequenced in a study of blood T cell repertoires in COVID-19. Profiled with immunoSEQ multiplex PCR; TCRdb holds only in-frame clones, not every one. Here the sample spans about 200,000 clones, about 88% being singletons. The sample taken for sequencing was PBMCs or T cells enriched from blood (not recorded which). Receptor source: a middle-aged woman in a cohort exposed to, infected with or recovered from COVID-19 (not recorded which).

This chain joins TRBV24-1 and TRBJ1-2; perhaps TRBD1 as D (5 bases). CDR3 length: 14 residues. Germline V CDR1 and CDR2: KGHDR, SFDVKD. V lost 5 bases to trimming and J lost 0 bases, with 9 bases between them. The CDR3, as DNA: TGTGCCACCAGTGCGCAGGGAACTAACTATGGCTACACCTTC. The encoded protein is CATSAQGTNYGYTF.

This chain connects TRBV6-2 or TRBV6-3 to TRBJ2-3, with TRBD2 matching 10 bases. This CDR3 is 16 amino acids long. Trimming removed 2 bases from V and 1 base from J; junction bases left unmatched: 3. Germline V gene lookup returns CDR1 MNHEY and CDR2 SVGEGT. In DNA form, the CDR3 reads TGTGCCAGCAGTTACGGAGCGGGGGGGCGCACAGATACGCAGTATTTT. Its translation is CASSYGAGGRTDTQYF.

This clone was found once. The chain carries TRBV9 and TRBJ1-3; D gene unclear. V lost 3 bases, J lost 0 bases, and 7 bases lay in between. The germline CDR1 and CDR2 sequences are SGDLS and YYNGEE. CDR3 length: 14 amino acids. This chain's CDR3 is CASSAGSSGNTIYF. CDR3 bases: TGTGCCAGCAGCGCCGGTTCCTCTGGAAACACCATATATTTT.

Here the CDR3 DNA reads TGTGCCAGTAGTACCACGACAGGGTTTAGCAATCAGCCCCAGCATTTT. Translation gives CASSTTTGFSNQPQHF. V gene TRBV19 combines with J gene TRBJ1-5, with TRBD1 matching 7 bases. V lost 4 bases to trimming and J lost 0 bases; unmatched junction nucleotides: 6. The CDR3 contains 16 residues. The germline V gene encodes CDR1 LNHDA and CDR2 SQIVND (reference sequence).

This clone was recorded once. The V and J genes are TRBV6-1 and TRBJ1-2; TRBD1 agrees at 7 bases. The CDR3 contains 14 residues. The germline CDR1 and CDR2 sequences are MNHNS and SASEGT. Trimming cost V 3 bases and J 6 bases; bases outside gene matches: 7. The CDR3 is CASSDGRGRHGYTF. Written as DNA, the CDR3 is TGTGCCAGCAGTGACGGCAGGGGGAGACATGGCTACACCTTC.

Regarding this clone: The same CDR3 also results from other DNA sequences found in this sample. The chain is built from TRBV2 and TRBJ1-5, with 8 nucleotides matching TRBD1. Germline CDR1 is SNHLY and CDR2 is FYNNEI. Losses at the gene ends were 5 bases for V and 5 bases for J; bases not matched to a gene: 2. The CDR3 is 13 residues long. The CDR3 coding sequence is TGTGCCAGCAGTCAGGACAGGGATCAGCCCCAGCATTTT. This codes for CASSQDRDQPQHF.

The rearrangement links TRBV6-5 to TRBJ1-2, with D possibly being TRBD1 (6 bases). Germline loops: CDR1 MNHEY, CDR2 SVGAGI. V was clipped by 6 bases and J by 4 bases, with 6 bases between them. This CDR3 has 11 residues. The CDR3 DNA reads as TGTGCCAGCAGGACAGGCTATGGCTACACCTTC. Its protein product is CASRTGYGYTF.

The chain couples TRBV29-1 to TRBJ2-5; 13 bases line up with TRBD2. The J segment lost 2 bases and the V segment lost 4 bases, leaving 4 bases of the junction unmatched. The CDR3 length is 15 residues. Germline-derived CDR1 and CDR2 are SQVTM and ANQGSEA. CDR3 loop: CSVGGLAGRQETQYF. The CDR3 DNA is TGCAGCGTTGGGGGACTAGCGGGGCGACAAGAGACCCAGTACTTC. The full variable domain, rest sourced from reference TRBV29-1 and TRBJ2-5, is SAVISQKPSRDICQRGTSLTIQCQVDSQVTMMFWYRQQPGQSLTLIATANQGSEATYESGFVIDKFPISRPNLTFSTLTVSNMSPEDSSIYLCSVGGLAGRQETQYFGPGTRLLVL.

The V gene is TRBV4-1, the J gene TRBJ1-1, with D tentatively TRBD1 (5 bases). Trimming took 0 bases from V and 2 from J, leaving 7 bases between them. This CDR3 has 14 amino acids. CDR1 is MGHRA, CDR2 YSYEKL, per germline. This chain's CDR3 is CASSQDQGNTEAFF. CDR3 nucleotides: TGCGCCAGCAGCCAAGACCAGGGAAACACTGAAGCTTTCTTT.

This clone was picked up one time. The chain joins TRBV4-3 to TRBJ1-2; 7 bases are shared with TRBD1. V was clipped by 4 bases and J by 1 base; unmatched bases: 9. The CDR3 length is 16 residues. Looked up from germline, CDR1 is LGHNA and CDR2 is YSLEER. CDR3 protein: CASSPGQVGNNYGYTF. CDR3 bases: TGCGCCAGCAGCCCCGGACAGGTGGGGAATAACTATGGCTACACCTTC.

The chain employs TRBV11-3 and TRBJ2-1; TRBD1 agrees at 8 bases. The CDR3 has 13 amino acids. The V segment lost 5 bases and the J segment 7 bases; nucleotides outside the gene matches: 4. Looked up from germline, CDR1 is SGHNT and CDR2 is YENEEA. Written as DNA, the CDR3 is TGTGCCAGCAGCCGACAGGGGTCAAATGAGCAGTTCTTC. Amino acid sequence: CASSRQGSNEQFF.

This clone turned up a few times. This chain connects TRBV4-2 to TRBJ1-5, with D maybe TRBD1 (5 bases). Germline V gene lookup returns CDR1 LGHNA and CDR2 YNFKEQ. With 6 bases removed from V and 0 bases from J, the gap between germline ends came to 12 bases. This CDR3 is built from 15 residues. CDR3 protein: CASRHLRDSNQPQHF. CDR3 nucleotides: TGTGCCAGCAGACACCTCAGGGATAGCAATCAGCCCCAGCATTTT.

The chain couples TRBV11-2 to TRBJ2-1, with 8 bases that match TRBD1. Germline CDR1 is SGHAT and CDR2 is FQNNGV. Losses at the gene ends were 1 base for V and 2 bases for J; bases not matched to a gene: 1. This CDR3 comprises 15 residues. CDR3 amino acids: CASSLGQGPYNEQFF. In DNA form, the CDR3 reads TGTGCCAGCAGCTTAGGACAGGGGCCCTACAATGAGCAGTTCTTC.

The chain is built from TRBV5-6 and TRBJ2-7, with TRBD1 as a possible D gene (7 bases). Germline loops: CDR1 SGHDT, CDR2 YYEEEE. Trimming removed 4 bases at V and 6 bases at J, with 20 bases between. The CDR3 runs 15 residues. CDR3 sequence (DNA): TGTGCCAGCAGCGACCCAGGGGGGCATGCGAGCGAGCAGTACTTC. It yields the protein CASSDPGGHASEQYF.

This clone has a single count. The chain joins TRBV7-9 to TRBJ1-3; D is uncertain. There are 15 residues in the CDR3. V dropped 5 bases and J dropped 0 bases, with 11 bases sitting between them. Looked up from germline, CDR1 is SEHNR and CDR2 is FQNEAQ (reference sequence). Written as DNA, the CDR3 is TGTGCCAGCAGCCCAACCATGAGCTCTGGAAACACCATATATTTT. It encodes CASSPTMSSGNTIYF. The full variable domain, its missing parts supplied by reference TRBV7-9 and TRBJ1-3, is DTGVSQNPRHKITKRGQNVTFRCDPISEHNRLYWYRQTLGQGPEFLTYFQNEAQLEKSRLLSDRFSAERPKGSFSTLEIQRTEQGDSAMYLCASSPTMSSGNTIYFGEGSWLTVV.

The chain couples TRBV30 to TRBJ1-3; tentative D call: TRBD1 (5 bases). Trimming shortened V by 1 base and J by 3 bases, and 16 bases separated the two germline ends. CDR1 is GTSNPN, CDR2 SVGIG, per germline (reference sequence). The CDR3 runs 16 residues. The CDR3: CAWSEGTDPYGNTIYF. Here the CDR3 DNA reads TGTGCCTGGAGTGAGGGGACTGATCCTTATGGAAACACCATATATTTT.

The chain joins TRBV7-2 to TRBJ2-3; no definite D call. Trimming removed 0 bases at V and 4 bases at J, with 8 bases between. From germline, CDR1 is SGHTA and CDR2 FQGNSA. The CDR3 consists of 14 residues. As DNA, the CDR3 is TGTGCCAGCAGCTTAGCGCCTAACCCAGATACGCAGTATTTT. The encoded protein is CASSLAPNPDTQYF. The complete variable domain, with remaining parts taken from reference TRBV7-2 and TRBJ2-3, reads GAGVSQSPSNKVTEKGKDVELRCDPISGHTALYWYRQSLGQGLEFLIYFQGNSAPDKSGLPSDRFSAERTGGSVSTLTIQRTQQEDSAVYLCASSLAPNPDTQYFGPGTRLTVL.

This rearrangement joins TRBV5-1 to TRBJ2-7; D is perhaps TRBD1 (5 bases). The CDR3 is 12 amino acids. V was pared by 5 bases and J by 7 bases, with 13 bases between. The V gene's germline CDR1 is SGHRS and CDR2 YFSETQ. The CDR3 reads CASRQVRAEQYF. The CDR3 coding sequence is TGCGCCAGCAGACAGGTTCGGGCGGAGCAGTACTTC.

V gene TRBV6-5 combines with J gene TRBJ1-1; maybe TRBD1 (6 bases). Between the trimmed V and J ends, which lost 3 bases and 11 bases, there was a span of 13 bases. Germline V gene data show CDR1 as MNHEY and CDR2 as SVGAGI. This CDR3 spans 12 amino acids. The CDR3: CASSYTDSEAFF. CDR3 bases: TGTGCCAGCAGTTATACGGACAGTGAGGCTTTCTTT.

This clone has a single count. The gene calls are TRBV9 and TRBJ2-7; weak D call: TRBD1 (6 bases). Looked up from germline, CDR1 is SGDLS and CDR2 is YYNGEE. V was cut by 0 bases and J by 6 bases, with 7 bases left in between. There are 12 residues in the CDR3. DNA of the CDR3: TGTGCCAGCAGCGTAGCCAGGGGCGAGCAGTACTTC. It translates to CASSVARGEQYF.

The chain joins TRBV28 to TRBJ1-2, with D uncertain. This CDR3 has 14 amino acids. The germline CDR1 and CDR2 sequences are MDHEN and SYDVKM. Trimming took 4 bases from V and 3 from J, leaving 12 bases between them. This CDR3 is CASSSPSQYYGYTF. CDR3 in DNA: TGTGCCAGCAGTTCCCCCTCACAGTACTATGGCTACACCTTC.

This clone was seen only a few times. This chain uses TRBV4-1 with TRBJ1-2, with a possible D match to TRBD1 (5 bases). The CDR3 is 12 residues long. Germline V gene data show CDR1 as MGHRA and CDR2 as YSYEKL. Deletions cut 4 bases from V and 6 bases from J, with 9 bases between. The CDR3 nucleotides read TGCGCCAGCAGCCTTGACAGAGATGGCTACACCTTC. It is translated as CASSLDRDGYTF.

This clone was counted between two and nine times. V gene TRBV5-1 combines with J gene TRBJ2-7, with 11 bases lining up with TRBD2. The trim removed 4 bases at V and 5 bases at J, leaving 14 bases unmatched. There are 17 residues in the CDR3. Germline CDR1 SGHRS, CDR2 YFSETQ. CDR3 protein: CASSHTTGSGGADEQYF. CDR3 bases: TGCGCCAGCAGCCACACGACCGGTAGCGGGGGGGCGGACGAGCAGTACTTC.

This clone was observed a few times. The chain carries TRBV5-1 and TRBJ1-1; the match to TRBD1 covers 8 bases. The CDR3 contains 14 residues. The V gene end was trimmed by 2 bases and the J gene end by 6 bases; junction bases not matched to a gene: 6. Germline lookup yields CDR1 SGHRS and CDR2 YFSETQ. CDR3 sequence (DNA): TGCGCCAGCAGCTTAACAGGGGGTGTACCTGAAGCTTTCTTT. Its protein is CASSLTGGVPEAFF.

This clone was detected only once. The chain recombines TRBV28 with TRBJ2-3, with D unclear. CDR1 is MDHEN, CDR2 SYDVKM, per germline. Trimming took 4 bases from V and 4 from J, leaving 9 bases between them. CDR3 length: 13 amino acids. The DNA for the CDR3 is TGTGCCAGCAGTTCGAGATTGTCAGATACGCAGTATTTT. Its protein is CASSSRLSDTQYF.

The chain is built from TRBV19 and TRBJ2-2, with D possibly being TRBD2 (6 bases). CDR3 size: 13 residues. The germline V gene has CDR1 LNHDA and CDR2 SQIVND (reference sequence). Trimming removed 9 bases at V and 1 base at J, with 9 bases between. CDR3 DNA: TGTGCCAGCCGGCGGGAGAACACCGGGGAGCTGTTTTTT. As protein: CASRRENTGELFF.

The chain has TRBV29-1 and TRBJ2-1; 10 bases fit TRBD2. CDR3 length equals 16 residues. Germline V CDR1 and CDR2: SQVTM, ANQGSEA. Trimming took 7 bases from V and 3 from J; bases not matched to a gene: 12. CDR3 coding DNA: TGCAGCGCCGAACCGTTAGCGGGAGGACGCTACAATGAGCAGTTCTTC. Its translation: CSAEPLAGGRYNEQFF.

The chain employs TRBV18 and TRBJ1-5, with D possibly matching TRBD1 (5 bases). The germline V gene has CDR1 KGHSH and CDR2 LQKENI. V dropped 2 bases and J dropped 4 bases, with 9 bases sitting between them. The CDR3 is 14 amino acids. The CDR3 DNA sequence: TGTGCCAGCTCACCATCCCAGGGTAATCAGCCCCAGCATTTT. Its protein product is CASSPSQGNQPQHF.

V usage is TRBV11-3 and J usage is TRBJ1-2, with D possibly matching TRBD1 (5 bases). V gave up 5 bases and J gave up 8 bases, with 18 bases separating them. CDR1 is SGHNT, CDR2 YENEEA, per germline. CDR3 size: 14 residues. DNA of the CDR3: TGTGCCAGCAGCCCCGGAGCAGGGAGGGAAGGCTACACCTTC. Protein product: CASSPGAGREGYTF.

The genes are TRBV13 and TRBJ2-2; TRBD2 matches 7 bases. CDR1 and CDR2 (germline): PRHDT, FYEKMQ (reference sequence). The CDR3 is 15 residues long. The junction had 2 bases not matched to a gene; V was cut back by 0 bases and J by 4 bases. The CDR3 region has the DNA TGTGCCAGCAGCTTAGGACGGGGGGTCACCGGGGAGCTGTTTTTT. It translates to CASSLGRGVTGELFF. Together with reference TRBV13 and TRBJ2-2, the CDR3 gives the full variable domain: AAGVIQSPRHLIKEKRETATLKCYPIPRHDTVYWYQQGPGQDPQFLISFYEKMQSDKGSIPDRFSAQQFSDYHSELNMSSLELGDSALYFCASSLGRGVTGELFFGEGSRLTVL.

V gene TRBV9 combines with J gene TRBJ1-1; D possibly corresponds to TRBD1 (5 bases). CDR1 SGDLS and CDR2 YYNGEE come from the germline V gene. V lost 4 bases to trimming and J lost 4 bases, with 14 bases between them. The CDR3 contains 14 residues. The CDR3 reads CASSSSGGSTEAFF. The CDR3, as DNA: TGTGCCAGCAGCTCCAGTGGGGGGAGCACTGAAGCTTTCTTT.

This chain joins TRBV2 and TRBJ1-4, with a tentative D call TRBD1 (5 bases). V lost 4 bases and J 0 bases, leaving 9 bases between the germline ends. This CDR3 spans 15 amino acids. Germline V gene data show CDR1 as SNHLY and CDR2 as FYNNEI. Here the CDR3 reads CASSGGTATNEKLFF. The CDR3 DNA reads TGTGCCAGCAGTGGGGGGACTGCAACTAATGAAAAACTGTTTTTT.